The entry below gives a single TCR beta chain sequence along with its context. In germline, CDR1 is SGHRS, CDR2 YFSETQ. This CDR3 is built from 17 residues. The V gene end was trimmed by 4 bases and the J gene end by 2 bases; junction bases not matched to a gene: 9. The data belong to a study of blood T cell repertoires in COVID-19. Study-level background: PBMCs, B-cell-depleted T cells, or T cells were the source of the cDNA or gDNA that made up the material.

Per the study methods: Amplification with reference gene primers provided the estimates of nucleated cell counts. Measured with immunoSEQ multiplex PCR; TCRdb has only the in-frame clones, and not every one. That table supplies the V and J calls and clone size; D and trimming were determined from the DNA. This sample has 90,000 to 150,000 clones; approximately 85% occur once, and the top ten carry about 11%. The sequence was obtained from a man older than 75 with acute or convalescent COVID-19. This chain uses TRBV5-1 with TRBJ2-3, with 11 positions matching TRBD2. Sequencing was carried out using peripheral blood. Here the CDR3 DNA reads TGCGCCAGCAGCAGATCCGGGACTAGCGGTATCACAGATACGCAGTATTTT. It translates to CASSRSGTSGITDTQYF. Variable domain in full (rest from reference TRBV5-1 and TRBJ2-3): KAGVTQTPRYLIKTRGQQVTLSCSPISGHRSVSWYQQTPGQGLQFLFEYFSETQRNKGNFPGRFSGRQFSNSRSEMNVSTLELGDSALYLCASSRSGTSGITDTQYFGPGTRLTVL.